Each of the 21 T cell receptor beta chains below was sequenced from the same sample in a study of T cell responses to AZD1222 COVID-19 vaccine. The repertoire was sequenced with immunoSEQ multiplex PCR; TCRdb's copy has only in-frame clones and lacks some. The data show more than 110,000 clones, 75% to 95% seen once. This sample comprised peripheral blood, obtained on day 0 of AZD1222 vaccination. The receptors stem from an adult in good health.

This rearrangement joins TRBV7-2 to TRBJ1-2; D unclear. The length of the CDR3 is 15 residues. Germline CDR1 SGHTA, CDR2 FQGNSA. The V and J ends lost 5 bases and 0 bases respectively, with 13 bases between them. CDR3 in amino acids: CASSESISSNYGYTF. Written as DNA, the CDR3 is TGTGCCAGCAGCGAGTCTATTTCTTCTAACTATGGCTACACCTTC. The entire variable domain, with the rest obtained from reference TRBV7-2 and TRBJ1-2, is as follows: GAGVSQSPSNKVTEKGKDVELRCDPISGHTALYWYRQSLGQGLEFLIYFQGNSAPDKSGLPSDRFSAERTGGSVSTLTIQRTQQEDSAVYLCASSESISSNYGYTFGSGTRLTVV.

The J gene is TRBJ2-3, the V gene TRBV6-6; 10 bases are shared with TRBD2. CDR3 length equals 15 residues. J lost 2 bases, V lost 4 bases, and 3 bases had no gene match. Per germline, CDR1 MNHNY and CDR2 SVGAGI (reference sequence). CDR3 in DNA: TGTGCCAGCAGTTGGCTAGCGGGAGACACAGATACGCAGTATTTT. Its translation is CASSWLAGDTDTQYF.

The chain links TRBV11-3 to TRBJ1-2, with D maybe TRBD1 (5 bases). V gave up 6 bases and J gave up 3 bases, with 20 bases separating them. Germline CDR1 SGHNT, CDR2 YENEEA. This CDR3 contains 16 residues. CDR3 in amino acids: CASSPRPGRADYGYTF. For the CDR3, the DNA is TGTGCCAGCAGTCCACGACCAGGGCGAGCAGACTATGGCTACACCTTC.

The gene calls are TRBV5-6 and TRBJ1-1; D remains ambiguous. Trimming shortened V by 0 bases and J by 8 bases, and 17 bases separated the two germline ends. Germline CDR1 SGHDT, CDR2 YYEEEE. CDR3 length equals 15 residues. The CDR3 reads CASSLGTGFDGEAFF. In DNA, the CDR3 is TGTGCCAGCAGCTTGGGTACCGGCTTCGACGGGGAAGCTTTCTTT.

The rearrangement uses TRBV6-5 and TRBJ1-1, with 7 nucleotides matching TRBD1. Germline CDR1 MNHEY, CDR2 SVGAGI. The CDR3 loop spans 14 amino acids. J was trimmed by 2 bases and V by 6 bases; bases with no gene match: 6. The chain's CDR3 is CASSGRTGNTEAFF. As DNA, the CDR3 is TGTGCCAGCAGCGGTAGGACAGGCAACACTGAAGCTTTCTTT.

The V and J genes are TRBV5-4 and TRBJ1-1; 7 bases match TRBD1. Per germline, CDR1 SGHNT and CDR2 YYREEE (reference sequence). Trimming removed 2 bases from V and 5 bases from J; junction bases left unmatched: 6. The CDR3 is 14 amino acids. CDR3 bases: TGTGCCAGCAGCTTCAGGGGGGTAAAAACTGAAGCTTTCTTT. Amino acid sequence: CASSFRGVKTEAFF. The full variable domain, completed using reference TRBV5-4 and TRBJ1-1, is ETGVTQSPTHLIKTRGQQVTLRCSSQSGHNTVSWYQQALGQGPQFIFQYYREEENGRGNFPPRFSGLQFPNYSSELNVNALELDDSALYLCASSFRGVKTEAFFGQGTRLTVV.

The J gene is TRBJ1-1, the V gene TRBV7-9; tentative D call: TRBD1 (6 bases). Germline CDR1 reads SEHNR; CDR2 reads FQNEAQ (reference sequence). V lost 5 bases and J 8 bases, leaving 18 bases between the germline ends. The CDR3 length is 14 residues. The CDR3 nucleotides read TGTGCCAGCAGCCCAGACTCAGGGGTATTGGAAGCTTTCTTT. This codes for CASSPDSGVLEAFF. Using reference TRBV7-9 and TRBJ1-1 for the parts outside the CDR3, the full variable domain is DTGVSQNPRHKITKRGQNVTFRCDPISEHNRLYWYRQTLGQGPEFLTYFQNEAQLEKSRLLSDRFSAERPKGSFSTLEIQRTEQGDSAMYLCASSPDSGVLEAFFGQGTRLTVV.

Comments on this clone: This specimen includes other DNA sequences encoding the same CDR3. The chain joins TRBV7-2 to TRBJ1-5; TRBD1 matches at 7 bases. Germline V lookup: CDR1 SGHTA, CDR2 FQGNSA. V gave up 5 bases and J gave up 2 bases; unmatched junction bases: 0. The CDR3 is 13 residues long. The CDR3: CASSTGGNQPQHF. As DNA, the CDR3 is TGTGCCAGCAGCACAGGGGGCAATCAGCCCCAGCATTTT.

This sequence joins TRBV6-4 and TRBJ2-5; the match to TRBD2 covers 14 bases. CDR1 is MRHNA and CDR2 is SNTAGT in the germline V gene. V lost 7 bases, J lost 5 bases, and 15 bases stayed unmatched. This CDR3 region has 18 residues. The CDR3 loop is CASIGLAGGRVKEETQYF. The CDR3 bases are TGTGCCAGCATTGGACTAGCGGGGGGTCGGGTGAAGGAGGAGACCCAGTACTTC.

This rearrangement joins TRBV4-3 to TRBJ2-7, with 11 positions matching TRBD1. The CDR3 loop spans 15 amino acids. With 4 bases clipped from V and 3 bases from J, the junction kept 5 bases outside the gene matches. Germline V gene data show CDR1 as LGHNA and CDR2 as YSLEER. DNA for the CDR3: TGCGCCAGCAGCCGGGACAGGGGGTATATCTACGAGCAGTACTTC. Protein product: CASSRDRGYIYEQYF.

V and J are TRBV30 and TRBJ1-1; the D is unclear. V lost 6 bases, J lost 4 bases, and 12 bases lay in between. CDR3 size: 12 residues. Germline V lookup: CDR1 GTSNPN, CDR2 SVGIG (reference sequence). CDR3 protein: CACRVEGTEAFF. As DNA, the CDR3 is TGTGCCTGTAGGGTGGAGGGCACTGAAGCTTTCTTT.

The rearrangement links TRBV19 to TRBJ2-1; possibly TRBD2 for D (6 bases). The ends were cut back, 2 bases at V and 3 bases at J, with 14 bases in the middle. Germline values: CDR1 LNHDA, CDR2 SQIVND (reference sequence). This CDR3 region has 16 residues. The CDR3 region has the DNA TGTGCCAGTAGTATACGGGGGAGCGCAAACTACAATGAGCAGTTCTTC. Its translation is CASSIRGSANYNEQFF. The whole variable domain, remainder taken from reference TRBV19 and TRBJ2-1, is DGGITQSPKYLFRKEGQNVTLSCEQNLNHDAMYWYRQDPGQGLRLIYYSQIVNDFQKGDIAEGYSVSREKKESFPLTVTSAQKNPTAFYLCASSIRGSANYNEQFFGPGTRLTVL.

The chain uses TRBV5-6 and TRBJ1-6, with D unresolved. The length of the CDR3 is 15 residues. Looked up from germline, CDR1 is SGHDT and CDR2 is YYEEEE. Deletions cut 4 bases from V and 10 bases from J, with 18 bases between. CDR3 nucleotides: TGTGCCAGCAGCCCGAGGGTCCCAAAACAATCACCCCTCCACTTT. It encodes CASSPRVPKQSPLHF. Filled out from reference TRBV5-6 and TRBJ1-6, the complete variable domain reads DAGVTQSPTHLIKTRGQQVTLRCSPKSGHDTVSWYQQALGQGPQFIFQYYEEEERQRGNFPDRFSGHQFPNYSSELNVNALLLGDSALYLCASSPRVPKQSPLHFGNGTRLTVT.

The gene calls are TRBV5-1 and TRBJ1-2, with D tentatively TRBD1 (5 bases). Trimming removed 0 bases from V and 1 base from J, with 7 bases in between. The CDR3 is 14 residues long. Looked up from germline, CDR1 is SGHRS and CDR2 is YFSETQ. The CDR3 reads CASSLEGNNYGYTF. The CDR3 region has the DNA TGCGCCAGCAGCTTGGAGGGGAATAACTATGGCTACACCTTC.

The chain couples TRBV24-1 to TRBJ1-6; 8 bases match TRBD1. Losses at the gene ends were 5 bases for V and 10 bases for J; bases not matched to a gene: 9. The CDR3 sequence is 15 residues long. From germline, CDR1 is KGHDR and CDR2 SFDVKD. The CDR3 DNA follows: TGTGCCACCAGTGGGGGGACAGGCGCGCGCTCACCCCTCCACTTT. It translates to CATSGGTGARSPLHF.

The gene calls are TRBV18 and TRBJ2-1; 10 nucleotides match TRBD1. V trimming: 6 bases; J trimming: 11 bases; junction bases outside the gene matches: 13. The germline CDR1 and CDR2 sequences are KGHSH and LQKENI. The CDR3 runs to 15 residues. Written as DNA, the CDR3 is TGTGCCAGCTCTCCCTCCGGGACAGGGGCTCCCCAGCAGTTCTTC. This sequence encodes CASSPSGTGAPQQFF.

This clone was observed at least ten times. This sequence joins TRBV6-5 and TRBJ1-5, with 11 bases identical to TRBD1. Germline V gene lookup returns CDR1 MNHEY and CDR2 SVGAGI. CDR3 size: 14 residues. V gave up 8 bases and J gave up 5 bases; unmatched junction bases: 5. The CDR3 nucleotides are TGTGCCAGCCAACCGGGACAGGGGGATCAGCCCCAGCATTTT. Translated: CASQPGQGDQPQHF.

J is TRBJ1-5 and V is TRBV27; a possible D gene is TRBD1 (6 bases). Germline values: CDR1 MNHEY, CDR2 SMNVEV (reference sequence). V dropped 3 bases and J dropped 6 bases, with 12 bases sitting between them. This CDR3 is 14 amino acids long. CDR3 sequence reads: CASSFDRQGQPQHF. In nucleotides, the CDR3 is TGTGCCAGCAGTTTCGACAGGCAAGGTCAGCCCCAGCATTTT.

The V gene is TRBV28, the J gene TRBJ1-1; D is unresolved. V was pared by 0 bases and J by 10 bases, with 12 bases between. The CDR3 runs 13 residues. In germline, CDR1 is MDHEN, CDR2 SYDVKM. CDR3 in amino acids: CASSLWTPPRAFF. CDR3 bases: TGTGCCAGCAGTTTATGGACACCTCCGAGAGCTTTCTTT.

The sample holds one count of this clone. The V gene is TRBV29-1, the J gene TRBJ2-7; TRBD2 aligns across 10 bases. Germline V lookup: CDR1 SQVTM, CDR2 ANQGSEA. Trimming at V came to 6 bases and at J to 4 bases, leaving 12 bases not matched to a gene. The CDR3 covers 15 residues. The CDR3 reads CSVDVLLAGRYEQYF. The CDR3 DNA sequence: TGCAGCGTCGACGTTTTACTAGCGGGGAGGTACGAGCAGTACTTC.

Here the CDR3 reads CASRYQADTQYF. CDR3 sequence (DNA): TGTGCCAGCAGATACCAAGCAGATACGCAGTATTTT. The rearrangement uses TRBV7-9 and TRBJ2-3; no clear D gene. The CDR3 extends over 12 amino acids. Germline lookup yields CDR1 SEHNR and CDR2 FQNEAQ (reference sequence). Trimming took 6 bases from V and 4 from J, leaving 8 bases between them.